A selection of T cell receptor beta chains follows, all from one sample in a study of OX40 agonist ivuxolimab in advanced cancers. TCRdb's copy holds only in-frame clones and misses some; the assay was immunoSEQ multiplex PCR. Among tens of thousands of clones listed, about 90% were seen once. The sample consisted of CD4+ or CD8+ T cells sorted from blood, taken in a trial of the OX40 agonist ivuxolimab. These receptors were taken from an adult with an advanced solid tumor such as melanoma, head and neck, liver or kidney cancer. Both conserved end residues are trimmed from each CDR3. The order of the fields is J gene, V gene, CDR3 protein.

TRBJ2-1	TRBV2	ASKSDGDEQF
TRBJ2-1	TRBV2	ASVMGTGPGYEQF
TRBJ2-7	TRBV5-1	ASSSTGDGYEQY
TRBJ2-7	TRBV15	ATSQGGARSYEQY
TRBJ1-3	TRBV5-1	ASSYGTTGNTIY
TRBJ1-4	TRBV5-1	ASSLGSADNEKLF
TRBJ2-2	TRBV5-1	ASSPDTNTGELF
TRBJ2-1	TRBV18	ASSLVQGNEQF
TRBJ1-4	TRBV19	ASRPGQEDEKLF
TRBJ2-5	TRBV21-1	ASSKPRTSGRSQETQY
TRBJ1-2	TRBV7-9	ATVTDRDYGYT
TRBJ2-6	TRBV6-5	ASSYGGRGANVLT
TRBJ2-1	TRBV2	ASAGQGVDEQF
TRBJ2-1	TRBV5-8	ASSSVGDFYNEQF
TRBJ1-3	TRBV5-4	ASSITGQGAGNTIY
TRBJ1-4	TRBV27	ASRPSGPEKLF
TRBJ2-2	TRBV15	ATSRDISGSGELF
TRBJ1-4	TRBV6-5	ASSYRSPTTNEKLF
TRBJ1-1	TRBV5-5	ASSLFDGLDTEAF
TRBJ2-1	TRBV7-2	ASSRQREWQF
TRBJ2-5	TRBV6-1	ASSLERGWETQY
TRBJ2-7	TRBV4-1	ASSQAFRDRTYEQY
TRBJ2-2	TRBV6-1	ASRTGTSGTGELF
TRBJ2-7	TRBV6-5	ASSQGGEQY